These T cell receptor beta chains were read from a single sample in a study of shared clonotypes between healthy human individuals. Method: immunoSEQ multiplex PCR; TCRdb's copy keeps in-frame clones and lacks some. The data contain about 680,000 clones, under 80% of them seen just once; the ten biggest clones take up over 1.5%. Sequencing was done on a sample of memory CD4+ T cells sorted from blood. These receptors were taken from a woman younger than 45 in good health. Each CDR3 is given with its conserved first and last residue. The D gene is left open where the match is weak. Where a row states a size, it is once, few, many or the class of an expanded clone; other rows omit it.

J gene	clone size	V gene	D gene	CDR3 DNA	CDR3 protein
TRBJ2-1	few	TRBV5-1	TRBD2	TGCGCCAGCAGCTTGAGTATGGTAGCGGGGGACTTTTACAATGAGCAGTTCTTC	CASSLSMVAGDFYNEQFF
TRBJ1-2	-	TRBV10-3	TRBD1	TGTGCCATCATGGGACAGGGGGAAAGGAACTATGGCTACACCTTC	CAIMGQGERNYGYTF
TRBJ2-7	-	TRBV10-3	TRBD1	TGTGCCATCAGTGTGTCGGACAGGGCCACCTCTTACGAGCAGTACTTC	CAISVSDRATSYEQYF
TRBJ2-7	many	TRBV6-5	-	TGTGCCAGCAGTTCTACGCGGGACACCTACTACGAGCAGTACTTC	CASSSTRDTYYEQYF
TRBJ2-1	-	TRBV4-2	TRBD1	TGTGCCAGCAGCCAAGGGGACAGGGATGGTGGTGAGCAGTTCTTC	CASSQGDRDGGEQFF
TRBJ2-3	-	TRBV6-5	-	TGTGCCAGCAAAGGGACCACAGATACGCAGTATTTT	CASKGTTDTQYF
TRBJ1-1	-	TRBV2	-	TGTGCCAGCAACTTACGGACAATCTTGAACACTGAAGCTTTCTTT	CASNLRTILNTEAFF
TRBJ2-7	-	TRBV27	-	TGTGCCAGCAGTTTACTAGCGGACAGCTCCTACGAGCAGTACTTC	CASSLLADSSYEQYF
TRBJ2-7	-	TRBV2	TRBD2	TGTGCCAGCAGTGAAATCCTCGGCGGGAGGGCCGCCGAGCAGTACTTC	CASSEILGGRAAEQYF
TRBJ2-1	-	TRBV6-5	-	TGTGCCAGCAGTCCTGGGACCCGGTCCTACAATGAGCAGTTCTTC	CASSPGTRSYNEQFF
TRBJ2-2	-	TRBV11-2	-	TGTGCCAGCAGCTTTGCCCGAACCACCGGGGAGCTGTTTTTT	CASSFARTTGELFF
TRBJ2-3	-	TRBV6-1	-	TGTGCCAGCAGAACAGGAAGCACAGATACGCAGTATTTT	CASRTGSTDTQYF
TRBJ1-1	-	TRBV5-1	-	TGCGCCAGCAGCTTGGTCCCAGGGAATGAAGCTTTCTTT	CASSLVPGNEAFF
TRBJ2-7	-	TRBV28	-	TGTGCCAGCAGCACCGGGACGGGAATTTACGAGCAGTACTTC	CASSTGTGIYEQYF
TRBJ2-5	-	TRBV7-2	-	TGTGCCAGCAGCTTAGCTGACGGAGAGACCCAGTACTTC	CASSLADGETQYF
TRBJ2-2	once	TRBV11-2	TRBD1	TGTGCCAGCAGCCACAGGGGCCTGAACACCGGGGAGCTGTTTTTT	CASSHRGLNTGELFF
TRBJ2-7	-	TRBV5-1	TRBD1	TGCGCCAGCAGCCAAGGGACAGGGATGGGCGAGCAGTACTTC	CASSQGTGMGEQYF
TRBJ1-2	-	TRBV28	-	TGTGCCAGCAGTTTTTCGGCTGGGAACTATGGCTACACCTTC	CASSFSAGNYGYTF
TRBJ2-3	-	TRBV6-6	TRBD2	TGTGCCAGCAGTTTGGGACTAGCGGGAGGAGCAGATACGCAGTATTTT	CASSLGLAGGADTQYF
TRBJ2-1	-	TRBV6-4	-	TGTGCCAGCAGCCCCCGGGACAACAATGAGCAGTTCTTC	CASSPRDNNEQFF
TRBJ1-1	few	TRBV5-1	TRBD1	TGCGCCAGCAGCTCCCTTAGACAGGGGACTGAAGCTTTCTTT	CASSSLRQGTEAFF
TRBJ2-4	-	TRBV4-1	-	TGCGCCAGCAGCCAGGGTACACAGGGACCCGCCGGGGGAAACATTCAGTACTTC	CASSQGTQGPAGGNIQYF
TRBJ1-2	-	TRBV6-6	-	TGTGCCAGCAGAGGCCAGGAGCATGGCTACACCTTC	CASRGQEHGYTF
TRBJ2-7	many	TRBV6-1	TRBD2	TGTGCCAGCAGTGTGGGACTAGCGGGAGTCGAGCAGTACTTC	CASSVGLAGVEQYF
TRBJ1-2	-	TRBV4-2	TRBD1	TGTGCCAGCAGCCAAGGCTGGACAGGGAACTATGGCTACACCTTC	CASSQGWTGNYGYTF
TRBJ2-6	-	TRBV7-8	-	TGTGCCAGCAGCTTAGTTGGACACTTCTCTGGGGCCAACGTCCTGACTTTC	CASSLVGHFSGANVLTF
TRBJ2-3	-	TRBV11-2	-	TGTGCCAGCAGCCGTGAAAGAGATACGCAGTATTTT	CASSRERDTQYF
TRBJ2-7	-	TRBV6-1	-	TGTGCCAGCAGTGTTTGGACGGAGGCCTACGAGCAGTACTTC	CASSVWTEAYEQYF
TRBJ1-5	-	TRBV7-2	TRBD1	TGTGCCAGCAGCTTCGGACAGGGGGCGGCGAATCAGCCCCAGCATTTT	CASSFGQGAANQPQHF
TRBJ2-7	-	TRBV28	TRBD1	TGTGCCAGCAGCCCCGTGGGAGACAGGGGAAAGATTTGGTCCTACGAGCAGTACTTC	CASSPVGDRGKIWSYEQYF
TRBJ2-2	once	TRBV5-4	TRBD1	TGTGCCAGCAGCTTTTCGACAGGGGACACCGGGGAGCTGTTTTTT	CASSFSTGDTGELFF
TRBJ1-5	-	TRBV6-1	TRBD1	TGTGCCAGCGATCGACAGGGGGCGGCAATTCAGCCCCAGCATTTT	CASDRQGAAIQPQHF
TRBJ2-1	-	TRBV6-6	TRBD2	TGTGCCAGCAGTACGACTAGCGGAGTTTACAATGAGCAGTTCTTC	CASSTTSGVYNEQFF
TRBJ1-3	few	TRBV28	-	TGTGCCAGCAGTTTATCTTGGGGGGGAAACACCATATATTTT	CASSLSWGGNTIYF
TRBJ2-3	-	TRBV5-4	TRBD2	TGTGCCAGCAGCTTGTCGCGCGGGAGGGCAGATACGCAGTATTTT	CASSLSRGRADTQYF
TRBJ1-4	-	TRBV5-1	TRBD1	TGCGCCAGCAGCCATGGGACAGGGGAAAATGAAAAACTGTTTTTT	CASSHGTGENEKLFF
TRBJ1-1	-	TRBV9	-	TGTGCCAGCAGTGACGGGGCCCTCCGATCTGAAGCTTTCTTT	CASSDGALRSEAFF
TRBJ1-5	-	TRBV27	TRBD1	TGTGCCAGCAGTTCCTACTCCCTAGGGGGCCAGCCCCAGCATTTT	CASSSYSLGGQPQHF
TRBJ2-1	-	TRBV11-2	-	TGTGCCAGCAGCTCCGATGGCGGTGGGGGCTCCTACAATGAGCAGTTCTTC	CASSSDGGGGSYNEQFF
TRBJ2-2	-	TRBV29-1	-	TGCAGCGTTGACAGATCGAACACCGGGGAGCTGTTTTTT	CSVDRSNTGELFF
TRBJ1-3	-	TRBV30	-	TGTGCCTGGAGTGTGAGGCTCTCTGGAAACACCATATATTTT	CAWSVRLSGNTIYF
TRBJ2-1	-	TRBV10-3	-	TGTGCCATCAGGGGCTCCGTCGGGGGAGCCTACAATGAGCAGTTCTTC	CAIRGSVGGAYNEQFF
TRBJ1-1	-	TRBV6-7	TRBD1	TGTGCCAGCATTCTACAGGGGAGCGCTGAAGCTTTCTTT	CASILQGSAEAFF
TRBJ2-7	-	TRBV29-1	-	TGCAGCGTGTACAATCACCTCGAGCAGTACTTC	CSVYNHLEQYF
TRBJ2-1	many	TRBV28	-	TGTGCCAGCAGTTCCCCGGGTAGCGTCAATGAGCAGTTCTTC	CASSSPGSVNEQFF
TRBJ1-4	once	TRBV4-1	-	TGCGCCAGCAGCCGCCCGGGTGGGGGAGGTGAAAAACTGTTTTTT	CASSRPGGGGEKLFF
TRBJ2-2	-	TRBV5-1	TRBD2	TGCGCCAGCAGCTTGGTGGGACTAGAGAACACCGGGGAGCTGTTTTTT	CASSLVGLENTGELFF
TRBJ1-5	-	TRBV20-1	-	TGCAGTGCCAGGGGTAGTCAGCCCCAGCATTTT	CSARGSQPQHF
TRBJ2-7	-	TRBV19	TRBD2	TGTGCCAGTAGTATTCGCGGGAGAACCTCCTACGAGCAGTACTTC	CASSIRGRTSYEQYF
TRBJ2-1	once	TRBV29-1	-	TGCAGCGTTGATTGGCCCCGTGAGGCGTACAATGAGCAGTTCTTC	CSVDWPREAYNEQFF
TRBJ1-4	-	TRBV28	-	TGTGCCAGCAGAGAAAGGGGACATAGTCTCGGAAAACTGTTTTTT	CASRERGHSLGKLFF
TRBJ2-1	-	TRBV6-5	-	TGTGCCAGCAGTGCCCGAGGGGGGTATGAGCAGTTCTTC	CASSARGGYEQFF
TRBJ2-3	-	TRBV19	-	TGTGCCAGTAGTATTGGAGCGGGCAGCACAGATACGCAGTATTTT	CASSIGAGSTDTQYF
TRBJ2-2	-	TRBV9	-	TGTGCCAGCAGCCCGAGAGGACTAATGAACACCGGGGAGCTGTTTTTT	CASSPRGLMNTGELFF
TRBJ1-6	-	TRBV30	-	TGTGCCTGGGGGTTGCCCCTCCACTTT	CAWGLPLHF